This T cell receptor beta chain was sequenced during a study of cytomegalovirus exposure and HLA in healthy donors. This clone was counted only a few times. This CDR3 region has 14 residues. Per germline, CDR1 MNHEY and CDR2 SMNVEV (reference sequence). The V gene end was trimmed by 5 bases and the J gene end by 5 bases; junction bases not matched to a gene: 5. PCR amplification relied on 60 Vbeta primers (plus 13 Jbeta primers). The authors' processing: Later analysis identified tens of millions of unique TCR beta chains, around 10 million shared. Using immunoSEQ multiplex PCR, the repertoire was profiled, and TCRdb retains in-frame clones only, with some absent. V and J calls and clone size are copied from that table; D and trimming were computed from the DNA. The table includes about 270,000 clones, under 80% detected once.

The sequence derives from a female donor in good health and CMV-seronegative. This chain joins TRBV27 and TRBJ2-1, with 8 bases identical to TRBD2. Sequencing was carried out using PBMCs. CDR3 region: CASSLGTRDNEQFF. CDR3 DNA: TGTGCCAGCAGTCTGGGGACTAGAGACAATGAGCAGTTCTTC.